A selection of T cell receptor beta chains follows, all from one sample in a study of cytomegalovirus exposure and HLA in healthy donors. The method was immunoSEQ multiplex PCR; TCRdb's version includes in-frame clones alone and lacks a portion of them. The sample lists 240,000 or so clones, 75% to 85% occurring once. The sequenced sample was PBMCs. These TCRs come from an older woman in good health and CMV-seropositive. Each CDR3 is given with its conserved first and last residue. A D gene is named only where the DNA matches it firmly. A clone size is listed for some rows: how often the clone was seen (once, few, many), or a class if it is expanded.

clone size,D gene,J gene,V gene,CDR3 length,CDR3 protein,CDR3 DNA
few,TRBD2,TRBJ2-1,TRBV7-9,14,CASSLGGGPNEQFF,TGTGCCAGCAGCTTAGGGGGAGGGCCCAATGAGCAGTTCTTC
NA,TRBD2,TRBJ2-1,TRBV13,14,CASSSGTSVGEQFF,TGTGCCAGCAGCTCCGGGACTAGCGTAGGTGAGCAGTTCTTC
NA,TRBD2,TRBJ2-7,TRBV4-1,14,CASSNSGRGNEQYF,TGCGCCAGCAGCAATAGCGGGAGGGGAAACGAGCAGTACTTC
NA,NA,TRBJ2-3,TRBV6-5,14,CASKEGFSTDTQYF,TGTGCCAGCAAGGAGGGCTTTTCGACCGATACGCAGTATTTT
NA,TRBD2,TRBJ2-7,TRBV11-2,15,CASSRRTSGDHEQYF,TGTGCCAGCAGCCGTCGGACTAGCGGGGACCACGAGCAGTACTTC
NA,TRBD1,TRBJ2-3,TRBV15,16,CATSRVGTGVSDTQYF,TGTGCCACCAGCAGAGTAGGGACAGGGGTATCAGATACGCAGTATTTT
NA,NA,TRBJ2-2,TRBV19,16,CASSRPVARRTGELFF,TGTGCCAGTAGTAGGCCGGTTGCGCGGCGCACCGGGGAGCTGTTTTTT
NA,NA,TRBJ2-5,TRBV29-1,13,CSVASGFQETQYF,TGCAGCGTTGCGTCAGGGTTCCAAGAGACCCAGTACTTC
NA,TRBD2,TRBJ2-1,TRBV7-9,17,CASSAPGLAGVSNEQFF,TGTGCCAGCAGCGCCCCGGGACTAGCGGGAGTTAGCAATGAGCAGTTCTTC
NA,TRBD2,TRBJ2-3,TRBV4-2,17,CASSQGSSGRRIGTQYF,TGTGCCAGCAGCCAAGGCTCCAGCGGGAGGCGGATCGGGACGCAGTATTTT
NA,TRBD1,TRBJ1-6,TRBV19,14,CASTGQGLNSPLHF,TGTGCCAGTACGGGACAGGGTTTGAATTCACCCCTCCACTTT
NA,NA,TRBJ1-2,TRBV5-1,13,CASTAPGSYGYTF,TGCGCCAGCACCGCCCCGGGGTCCTATGGCTACACCTTC
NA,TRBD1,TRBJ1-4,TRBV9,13,CASRGQGGEKLFF,TGTGCCAGCAGGGGACAGGGTGGCGAAAAACTGTTTTTT